The 27 T cell receptor beta chains below all came from one sample that was sequenced in a study of Graves' ophthalmopathy and Graves' hyperthyroidism. RNA transcripts yielded amplified TCR beta CDR3 regions. HTBI-primed RT-PCR formed the first round, and a multiplex PCR formed the second. One entry per CDR3 protein results from TCRdb running MiXCR on the multiplex PCR reads. The table shows hundreds of thousands of distinct CDR3 sequences, with 22% occurring only once. The sample was peripheral blood. The receptors stem from a woman in her late teens or twenties with stable Graves' hyperthyroidism. Some clones in this sample may be carry-over from other donors' samples.

This clonotype was picked up a small number of times. The V call is TRBV27, the J call TRBJ2-7; D is possibly TRBD2 (6 bases). Germline V gene lookup returns CDR1 MNHEY and CDR2 SMNVEV (reference sequence). The ends were cut back, 4 bases at V and 5 bases at J, with 21 bases in the middle. The CDR3 runs 16 residues. As DNA, the CDR3 is TGTGCCAGCAGTTCATCCCCCGGTGGGGGGATCCACGAGCAGTACTTC. It specifies CASSSSPGGGIHEQYF.

In its sample, this clonotype was seen many times. This sequence joins TRBV5-5 and TRBJ2-3; the match to TRBD2 covers 14 bases. Trimming cost V 4 bases and J 0 bases; bases outside gene matches: 10. The CDR3 extends over 19 amino acids. Germline CDR1 and CDR2: SGHKS and YYEKEE (reference sequence). Written as DNA, the CDR3 is TGTGCCAGCAGCGTGGGACTAGCGGGGGCCGACGCTAGCACAGATACGCAGTATTTT. Protein product: CASSVGLAGADASTDTQYF.

V usage is TRBV9 and J usage is TRBJ2-2; D is unclear. This CDR3 spans 14 amino acids. The V end lost 4 bases, the J end lost 5 bases, and 12 bases lay between the germline ends. The germline gives CDR1 SGDLS, CDR2 YYNGEE. The CDR3 nucleotides are TGTGCCAGCAGCCCCCGGACCGAGACCGGGGAGCTGTTTTTT. Translated: CASSPRTETGELFF.

This clonotype occurred many times. The chain links TRBV20-1 to TRBJ2-7; a possible D gene is TRBD1 (5 bases). Trimming cost V 0 bases and J 6 bases, with 12 bases left between them. The CDR3 loop spans 13 amino acids. Germline CDR1 and CDR2: DFQATT and SNEGSKA (reference sequence). The CDR3 here is CSARDPGKGEQYF. The CDR3 nucleotides read TGCAGTGCTAGAGATCCAGGGAAGGGCGAGCAGTACTTC.

Ten or more counts support this clonotype. V is TRBV5-1 and J is TRBJ2-7; TRBD2 matches at 9 bases. After removal of 7 bases from V and 7 bases from J, the junction contained 15 bases not matched to a gene. The CDR3 loop spans 15 amino acids. Germline CDR1 SGHRS, CDR2 YFSETQ. CDR3: CASRREAGGPGEQYF. CDR3 coding DNA: TGCGCCAGCCGTCGGGAAGCGGGGGGCCCAGGGGAGCAGTACTTC.

At least ten counts were recorded for this clonotype. The chain has TRBV6-2 or TRBV6-3 and TRBJ1-2; the D gene is possibly TRBD1 (6 bases). V shed 7 bases and J shed 5 bases, with 17 bases lying between them. The CDR3 is 14 amino acids. CDR1 and CDR2 from the germline V gene are MNHEY and SVGEGT. The CDR3: CASTYRELGYGYTF. CDR3 nucleotides: TGTGCCAGCACCTACAGGGAGTTGGGGTATGGCTACACCTTC.

This clonotype was detected only a few times. The rearrangement links TRBV4-2 to TRBJ2-2; a weak D match, TRBD1 (5 bases). Between the trimmed V and J ends, which lost 8 bases and 1 base, there was a span of 14 bases. Germline values: CDR1 LGHNA, CDR2 YNFKEQ. The CDR3 has 15 amino acids. The CDR3 loop is CASWSGSWNTGELFF. CDR3 bases: TGTGCCAGCTGGTCAGGGTCTTGGAACACCGGGGAGCTGTTTTTT.

V is TRBV20-1 and J is TRBJ1-1, with D unresolved. Trimming removed 3 bases at V and 0 bases at J, with 14 bases between. Germline CDR1 DFQATT, CDR2 SNEGSKA (reference sequence). This CDR3 spans 15 amino acids. CDR3 amino acids: CSASSGLEMNTEAFF. In DNA form, the CDR3 reads TGCAGTGCTAGTAGTGGCCTAGAAATGAACACTGAAGCTTTCTTT.

This clonotype has ten or more counts. In DNA, the CDR3 is TGTGCCAGCACCCCTCTTGGGAACATAGCCTACGAGCAGTACTTC. Its protein is CASTPLGNIAYEQYF. This chain links TRBV6-1 with TRBJ2-7; no clear D. Germline V CDR1 and CDR2: MNHNS, SASEGT. Trimming cost V 7 bases and J 2 bases, with 18 bases left between them. The CDR3 loop spans 15 amino acids.

In this sample, this clonotype turned up many times. At one of its ends the junction is not consistent with the germline gene, which may arise from a read error. The chain carries TRBV6-5 and TRBJ2-5; 7 bases map to TRBD2. The CDR3 runs 14 residues. The V gene's germline CDR1 is MNHEY and CDR2 SVGAGI. The CDR3 loop reads CASSHSSGVQTQYF. CDR3 nucleotide sequence: TGTGCCAGCAGTCACTCGAGCGGGGTTCAGACCCAGTACTTC.

This clonotype was seen repeatedly, ten times or more. The CDR3 region has the DNA TGTGCCAGCACATCCCCCCACCATGGTGGGACAGGCGATCCTCGTCCGGGACGGCAGTACTTC. The encoded protein is CASTSPHHGGTGDPRPGRQYF. The J gene is TRBJ2-7, the V gene TRBV28; 8 positions match TRBD1. The CDR3 covers 21 residues. CDR1 MDHEN and CDR2 SYDVKM come from the germline V gene. The trim removed 7 bases at V and 9 bases at J, leaving 35 bases unmatched.

At least ten counts were recorded for this clonotype. The chain is built from TRBV28 and TRBJ2-7, with D tentatively TRBD2 (7 bases). Trimming removed 3 bases at V and 0 bases at J, with 12 bases between. Per germline, CDR1 MDHEN and CDR2 SYDVKM. The CDR3 is made up of 15 amino acids. The chain's CDR3 is CASSLAGASSYEQYF. In DNA, the CDR3 is TGTGCCAGCAGTTTGGCGGGGGCGAGCTCCTACGAGCAGTACTTC.

Ten or more counts support this clonotype. This chain joins TRBV20-1 and TRBJ1-5; D is perhaps TRBD1 (6 bases). The germline V gene has CDR1 DFQATT and CDR2 SNEGSKA (reference sequence). The CDR3 contains 12 residues. The CDR3 loop is CSANRGNQPQHF. The CDR3 bases are TGCAGCGCCAACAGGGGCAATCAGCCCCAGCATTTT.

As regards this clonotype: This sequence may be a read error, since a much larger clone differs from it by one base. The chain has TRBV7-9 and TRBJ1-1; no clear D gene. The CDR3 has 15 residues. The germline V and J ends were trimmed by 1 base and 1 base, with 10 bases remaining between them. Per the germline V gene, CDR1 is SEHNR and CDR2 is FQNEAQ (reference sequence). CDR3 sequence (DNA): TGTGCCAGCAGCTTAGAGGCGGGAGCGAACACTGAAGCTTTCTTT. The encoded protein is CASSLEAGANTEAFF.

This clonotype has a count of ten or more. The rearrangement links TRBV2 to TRBJ2-7; 8 bases agree with TRBD2. With 8 bases clipped from V and 4 bases from J, the junction kept 10 bases outside the gene matches. Germline V gene data show CDR1 as SNHLY and CDR2 as FYNNEI. This CDR3 comprises 14 residues. The CDR3 spells CASAAGGGQYEQYF. For the CDR3, the DNA is TGTGCCAGCGCCGCAGGCGGGGGGCAGTACGAGCAGTACTTC.

Concerning this clonotype itself: Given a much more abundant clone one base away, this may be a read error. The gene calls are TRBV15 and TRBJ2-5; D possibly uses TRBD1 or TRBD2 (6 bases each). CDR3 size: 15 residues. Germline assignment: CDR1 LNHNV and CDR2 YYDKDF (reference sequence). The CDR3 reads CARGERGWLEETQDF. The CDR3, as DNA: TGTGCCAGGGGGGAGAGGGGGTGGTTGGAAGAGACCCAGGACTTC. The complete variable domain, with remaining parts taken from reference TRBV15 and TRBJ2-5, reads DAMVIQNPRYQVTQFGKPVTLSCSQTLNHNVMYWYQQKSSQAPKLLFHYYDKDFNNEADTPDNFQSRRPNTSFCFLDIRSPGLGDTAMYLCARGERGWLEETQDFGPGTRLLVL.

This clonotype was recorded at least ten times. This chain uses TRBV7-8 with TRBJ1-1; D ambiguous. Trimming cost V 4 bases and J 4 bases, with 13 bases left between them. The CDR3 sequence is 14 residues long. From germline, CDR1 is SGHVS and CDR2 FQNEAQ. The CDR3 sequence: CASSSTAFGTEAFF. The CDR3, as DNA: TGTGCCAGCAGCTCGACGGCCTTTGGCACTGAAGCTTTCTTT.

This chain joins TRBV12-3 or TRBV12-4 and TRBJ2-4; D uncertain. The ends were cut back, 4 bases at V and 8 bases at J, with 12 bases in the middle. The CDR3 extends over 13 amino acids. The CDR3 loop reads CASSWAISDIQYF. CDR3 nucleotides: TGTGCCAGCAGTTGGGCGATTTCCGACATTCAGTACTTC.

This clonotype appeared many times. The rearrangement uses TRBV29-1 and TRBJ2-6; 7 bases align to TRBD1. V shed 6 bases and J 0 bases; nucleotides not matched to a gene: 5. Germline CDR1 SQVTM, CDR2 ANQGSEA. CDR3 size: 15 residues. This chain's CDR3 is CSVRDSTSGANVLTF. Written as DNA, the CDR3 is TGCAGCGTCCGGGACAGCACCTCTGGGGCCAACGTCCTGACTTTC.

This clonotype was picked up many times. The J gene is TRBJ2-1, the V gene TRBV12-3 or TRBV12-4; the match to TRBD1 covers 12 bases. V lost 6 bases, J lost 7 bases, and 4 bases stayed unmatched. The CDR3 length is 14 residues. The CDR3 region is CASSPGQGANEQFF. The CDR3, as DNA: TGTGCCAGCAGCCCGGGACAGGGGGCTAATGAGCAGTTCTTC.

DNA for the CDR3: TGTGCCAGCAGCGCTGGGGGACAGGGGGGAGGTGCGAGCAATCAGCCCCAGCATTTT. Protein product: CASSAGGQGGGASNQPQHF. The chain recombines TRBV9 with TRBJ1-5; the match to TRBD1 covers 11 bases. The CDR3 loop spans 19 amino acids. CDR1 is SGDLS and CDR2 is YYNGEE in the germline V gene. Unmatched junction bases numbered 12, after V lost 3 bases and J lost 1 base. Full variable domain (missing parts from reference TRBV9 and TRBJ1-5): DSGVTQTPKHLITATGQRVTLRCSPRSGDLSVYWYQQSLDQGLQFLIQYYNGEERAKGNILERFSAQQFPDLHSELNLSSLELGDSALYFCASSAGGQGGGASNQPQHFGDGTRLSIL.

This clonotype showed up many times. This chain joins TRBV24-1 and TRBJ2-5; D unclear. Trimming stripped 7 bases from V and 3 bases from J, with 5 bases between. Germline CDR1 reads KGHDR; CDR2 reads SFDVKD. The CDR3 is made up of 11 amino acids. This CDR3 reads CATRKEETQYF. The CDR3 DNA sequence: TGTGCCACCAGGAAGGAAGAGACCCAGTACTTC.

This clonotype came up many times. J is TRBJ1-2 and V is TRBV4-1; D not certain. V lost 1 base and J 4 bases, leaving 13 bases between the germline ends. The germline V gene has CDR1 MGHRA and CDR2 YSYEKL. This CDR3 comprises 15 residues. In DNA, the CDR3 is TGCGCCAGCAGCCAAGGCGGCGCCCGCGGCTATGGCTACACCTTC. This codes for CASSQGGARGYGYTF.

Many counts were recorded for this clonotype. This rearrangement joins TRBV27 to TRBJ2-7; perhaps TRBD2 as D (5 bases). Germline V gives CDR1 MNHEY, CDR2 SMNVEV (reference sequence). The CDR3 is made up of 14 amino acids. The germline V and J ends were trimmed by 8 bases and 2 bases, with 16 bases remaining between them. Here the CDR3 DNA reads TGTGCCAGCTTTACGATGGGGAGTCCCTACGAGCAGTACTTC. This encodes CASFTMGSPYEQYF.

This clonotype came up many times. V gene TRBV7-2 combines with J gene TRBJ2-7; D ambiguous. V shed 0 bases and J shed 7 bases, with 7 bases lying between them. There are 12 residues in the CDR3. Germline lookup yields CDR1 SGHTA and CDR2 FQGNSA. In nucleotides, the CDR3 is TGTGCCAGCAGCTTAGCAGCATTTGAGCAGTACTTC. This encodes CASSLAAFEQYF.

This clonotype was seen many times. The chain couples TRBV7-8 to TRBJ1-3; D not resolved. Trimming stripped 1 base from V and 0 bases from J, with 10 bases between. The CDR3 totals 16 residues. In germline, CDR1 is SGHVS, CDR2 FQNEAQ. The chain's CDR3 is CASSLEGGYSGNTIYF. For the CDR3, the DNA is TGTGCCAGCAGCTTAGAGGGCGGATACTCTGGAAACACCATATATTTT.

V and J are TRBV7-9 and TRBJ2-5; 11 bases are a match to TRBD1. The CDR3 contains 16 residues. Unmatched junction bases numbered 5, after V lost 5 bases and J lost 0 bases. Germline loops: CDR1 SEHNR, CDR2 FQNEAQ (reference sequence). The CDR3 reads CASSKGDRGYQETQYF. The CDR3 DNA follows: TGTGCCAGCAGCAAAGGGGACAGGGGGTACCAAGAGACCCAGTACTTC.